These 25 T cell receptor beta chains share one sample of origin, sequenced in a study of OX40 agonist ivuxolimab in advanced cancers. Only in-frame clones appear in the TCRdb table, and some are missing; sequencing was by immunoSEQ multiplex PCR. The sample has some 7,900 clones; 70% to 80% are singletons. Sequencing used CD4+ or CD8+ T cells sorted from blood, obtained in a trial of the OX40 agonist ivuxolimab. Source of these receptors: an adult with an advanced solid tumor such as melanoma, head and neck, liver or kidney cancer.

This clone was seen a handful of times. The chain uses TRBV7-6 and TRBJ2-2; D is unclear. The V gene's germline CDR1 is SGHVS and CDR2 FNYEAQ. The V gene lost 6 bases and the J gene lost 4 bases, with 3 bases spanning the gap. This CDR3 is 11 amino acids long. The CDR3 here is CASRFTGELFF. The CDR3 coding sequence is TGTGCCAGCAGATTCACCGGGGAGCTGTTTTTT.

The CDR3 sequence is CASSITGGLADTQYF. For the CDR3, the DNA is TGTGCCAGTAGTATCACGGGGGGCTTGGCAGATACGCAGTATTTT. V is TRBV19 and J is TRBJ2-3; TRBD2 is a possible D gene (7 bases). V lost 3 bases and J lost 4, with 14 bases in between. The CDR3 length is 15 residues. The germline gives CDR1 LNHDA, CDR2 SQIVND (reference sequence).

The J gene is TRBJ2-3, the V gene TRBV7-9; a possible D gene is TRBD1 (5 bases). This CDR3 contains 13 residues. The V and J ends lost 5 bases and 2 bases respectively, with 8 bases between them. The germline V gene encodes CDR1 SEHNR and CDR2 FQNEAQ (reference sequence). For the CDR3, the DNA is TGTGCCAGCAGCCCGACAGACACAGATACGCAGTATTTT. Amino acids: CASSPTDTDTQYF.

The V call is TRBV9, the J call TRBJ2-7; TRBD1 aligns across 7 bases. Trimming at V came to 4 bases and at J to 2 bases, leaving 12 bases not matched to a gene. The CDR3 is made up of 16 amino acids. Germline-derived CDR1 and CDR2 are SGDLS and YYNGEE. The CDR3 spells CASSPRQGGTPYEQYF. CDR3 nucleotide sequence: TGTGCCAGCAGCCCGCGACAGGGTGGGACCCCCTACGAGCAGTACTTC.

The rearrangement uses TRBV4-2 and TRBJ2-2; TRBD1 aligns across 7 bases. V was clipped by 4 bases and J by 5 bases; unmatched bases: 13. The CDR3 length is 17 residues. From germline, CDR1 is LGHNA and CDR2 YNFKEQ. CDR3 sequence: CASSPRDEGAETGELFF. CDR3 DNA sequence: TGTGCCAGCAGCCCCAGGGATGAGGGGGCGGAAACCGGGGAGCTGTTTTTT.

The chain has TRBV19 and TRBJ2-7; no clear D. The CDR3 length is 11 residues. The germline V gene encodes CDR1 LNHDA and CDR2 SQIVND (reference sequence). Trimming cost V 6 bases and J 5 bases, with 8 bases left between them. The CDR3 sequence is CASRFHDEQYF. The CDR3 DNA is TGTGCCAGTAGGTTCCATGACGAGCAGTACTTC.

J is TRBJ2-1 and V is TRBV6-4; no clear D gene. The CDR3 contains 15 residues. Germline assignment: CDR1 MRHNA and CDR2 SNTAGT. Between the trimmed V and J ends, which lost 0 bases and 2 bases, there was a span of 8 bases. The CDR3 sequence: CASSDSVAPYNEQFF. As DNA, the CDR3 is TGTGCCAGCAGTGACTCCGTAGCCCCCTACAATGAGCAGTTCTTC.

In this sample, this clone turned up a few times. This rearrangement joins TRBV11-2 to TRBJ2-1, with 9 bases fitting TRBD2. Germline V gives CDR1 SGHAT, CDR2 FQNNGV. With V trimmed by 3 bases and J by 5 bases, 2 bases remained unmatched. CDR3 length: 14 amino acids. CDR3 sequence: CASSFSGGNNEQFF. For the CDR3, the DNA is TGTGCCAGCAGCTTCAGCGGGGGGAACAATGAGCAGTTCTTC.

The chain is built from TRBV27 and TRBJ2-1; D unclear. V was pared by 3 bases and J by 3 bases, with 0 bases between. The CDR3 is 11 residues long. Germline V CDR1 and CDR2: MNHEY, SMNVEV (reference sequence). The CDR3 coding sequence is TGTGCCAGCAGTTTCTACAATGAGCAGTTCTTC. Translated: CASSFYNEQFF.

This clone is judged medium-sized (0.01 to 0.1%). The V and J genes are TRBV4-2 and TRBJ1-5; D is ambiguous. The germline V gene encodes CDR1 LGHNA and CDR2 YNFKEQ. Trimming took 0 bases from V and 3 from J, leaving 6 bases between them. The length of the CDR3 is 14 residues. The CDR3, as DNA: TGTGCCAGCAGCCAAGAAGCGTTCAATCAGCCCCAGCATTTT. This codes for CASSQEAFNQPQHF.

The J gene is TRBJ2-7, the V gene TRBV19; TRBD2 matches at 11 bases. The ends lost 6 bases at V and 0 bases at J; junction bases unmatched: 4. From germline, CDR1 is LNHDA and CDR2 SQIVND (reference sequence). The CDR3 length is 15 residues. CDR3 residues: CASRVLAGASYEQYF. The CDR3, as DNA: TGTGCCAGTAGGGTACTAGCGGGGGCCTCCTACGAGCAGTACTTC.

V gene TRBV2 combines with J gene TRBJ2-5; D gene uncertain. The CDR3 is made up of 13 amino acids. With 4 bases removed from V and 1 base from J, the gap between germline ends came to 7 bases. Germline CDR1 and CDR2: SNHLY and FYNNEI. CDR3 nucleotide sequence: TGTGCCAGCAGTGGCTTCAGCCAAGAGACCCAGTACTTC. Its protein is CASSGFSQETQYF.

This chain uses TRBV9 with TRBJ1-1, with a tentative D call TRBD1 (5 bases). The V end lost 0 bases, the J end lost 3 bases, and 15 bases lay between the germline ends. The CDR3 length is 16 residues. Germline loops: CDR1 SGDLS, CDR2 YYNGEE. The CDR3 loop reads CASSVADGKGHTEAFF. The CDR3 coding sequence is TGTGCCAGCAGCGTAGCGGACGGAAAGGGGCACACTGAAGCTTTCTTT.

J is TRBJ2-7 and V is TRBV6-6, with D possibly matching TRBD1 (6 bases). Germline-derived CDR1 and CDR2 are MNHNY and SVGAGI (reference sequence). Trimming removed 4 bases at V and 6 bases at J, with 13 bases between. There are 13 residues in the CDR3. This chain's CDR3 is CASSLTRGSEQYF. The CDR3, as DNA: TGTGCCAGCAGTTTAACAAGGGGGAGCGAGCAGTACTTC.

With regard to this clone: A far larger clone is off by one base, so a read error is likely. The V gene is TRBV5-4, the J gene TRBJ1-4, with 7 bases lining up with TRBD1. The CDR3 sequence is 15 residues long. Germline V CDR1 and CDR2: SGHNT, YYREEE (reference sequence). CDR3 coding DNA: TGTGCCTGCAGCTCCCCGGGACAGCCTAATGAAAAACTGTTTTTT. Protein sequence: CACSSPGQPNEKLFF.

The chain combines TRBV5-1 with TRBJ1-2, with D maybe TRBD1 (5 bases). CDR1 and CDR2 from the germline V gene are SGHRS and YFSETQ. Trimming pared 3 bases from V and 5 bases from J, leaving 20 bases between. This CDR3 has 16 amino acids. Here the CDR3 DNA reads TGCGCCAGCAGCTCGGGGGGATCCGGGACGTCGTATGGCTACACCTTC. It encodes CASSSGGSGTSYGYTF.

The CDR3 is CASSFLARGGGQETQYF. Written as DNA, the CDR3 is TGTGCCAGCAGCTTTCTAGCTCGAGGAGGGGGCCAAGAGACCCAGTACTTC. The rearrangement uses TRBV13 and TRBJ2-5; D may correspond to TRBD1 or TRBD2 (6 bases each). V lost 3 bases to trimming and J lost 1 base, with 18 bases between them. The length of the CDR3 is 17 residues. In germline, CDR1 is PRHDT, CDR2 FYEKMQ (reference sequence).

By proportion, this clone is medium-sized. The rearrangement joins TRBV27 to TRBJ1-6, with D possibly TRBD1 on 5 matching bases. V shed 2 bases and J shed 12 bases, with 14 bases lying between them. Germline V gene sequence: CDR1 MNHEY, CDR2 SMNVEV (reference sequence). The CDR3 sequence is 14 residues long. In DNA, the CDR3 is TGTGCCAGCAGTTTAAGGGGATGGAGTGGACCCCTCCACTTT. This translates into CASSLRGWSGPLHF.

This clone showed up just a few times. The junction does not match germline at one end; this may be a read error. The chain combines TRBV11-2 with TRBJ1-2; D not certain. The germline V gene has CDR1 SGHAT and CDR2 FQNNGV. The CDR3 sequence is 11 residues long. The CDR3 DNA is TGTGCCAGCAGTTCTACACGGCTGCCTGCCTTC. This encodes CASSSTRLPAF.

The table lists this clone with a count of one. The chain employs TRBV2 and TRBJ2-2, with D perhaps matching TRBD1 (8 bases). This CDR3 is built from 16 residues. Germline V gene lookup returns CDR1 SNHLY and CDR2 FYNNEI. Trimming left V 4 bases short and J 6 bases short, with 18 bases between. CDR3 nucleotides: TGTGCCAGCAGTGTAGTATACAGGGGGGGTGCCGGGGAGCTGTTTTTT. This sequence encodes CASSVVYRGGAGELFF. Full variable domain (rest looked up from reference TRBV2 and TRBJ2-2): EPEVTQTPSHQVTQMGQEVILRCVPISNHLYFYWYRQILGQKVEFLVSFYNNEISEKSEIFDDQFSVERPDGSNFTLKIRSTKLEDSAMYFCASSVVYRGGAGELFFGEGSRLTVL.

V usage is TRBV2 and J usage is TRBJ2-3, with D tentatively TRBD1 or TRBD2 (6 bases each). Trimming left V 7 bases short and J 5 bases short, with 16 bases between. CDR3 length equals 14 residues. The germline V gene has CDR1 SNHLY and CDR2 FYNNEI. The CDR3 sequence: CASTLGGLVDTQYF. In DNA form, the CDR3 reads TGTGCCAGCACTCTGGGGGGCCTAGTAGATACGCAGTATTTT.

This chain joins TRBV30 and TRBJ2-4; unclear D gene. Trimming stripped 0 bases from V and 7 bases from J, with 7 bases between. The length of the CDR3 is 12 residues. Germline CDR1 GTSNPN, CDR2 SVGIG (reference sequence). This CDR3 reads CAWSVMGNIQYF. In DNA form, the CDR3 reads TGTGCCTGGAGTGTTATGGGGAACATTCAGTACTTC.

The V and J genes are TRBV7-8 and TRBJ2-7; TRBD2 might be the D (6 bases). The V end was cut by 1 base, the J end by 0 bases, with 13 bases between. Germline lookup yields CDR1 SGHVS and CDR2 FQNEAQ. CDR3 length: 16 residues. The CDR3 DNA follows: TGTGCCAGCAGCTTAGGTTCCGGGGGTTCCTCCTACGAGCAGTACTTC. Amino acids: CASSLGSGGSSYEQYF. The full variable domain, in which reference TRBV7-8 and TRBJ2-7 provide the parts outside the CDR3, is GAGVSQSPRYKVAKRGQDVALRCDPISGHVSLFWYQQALGQGPEFLTYFQNEAQLDKSGLPSDRFFAERPEGSVSTLKIQRTQQEDSAVYLCASSLGSGGSSYEQYFGPGTRLTVT.

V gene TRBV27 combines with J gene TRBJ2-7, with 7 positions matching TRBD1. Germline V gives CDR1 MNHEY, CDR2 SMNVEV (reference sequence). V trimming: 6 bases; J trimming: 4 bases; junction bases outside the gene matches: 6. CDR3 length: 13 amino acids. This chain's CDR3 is CASSRGQAYEQYF. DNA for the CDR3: TGTGCCAGCAGCCGCGGACAGGCTTACGAGCAGTACTTC.

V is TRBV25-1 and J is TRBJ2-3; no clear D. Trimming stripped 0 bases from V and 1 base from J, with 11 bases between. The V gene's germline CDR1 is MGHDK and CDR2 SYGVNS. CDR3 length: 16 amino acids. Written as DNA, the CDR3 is TGTGCCAGCAGTGAATATTTTCTGGCGGGCACAGATACGCAGTATTTT. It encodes CASSEYFLAGTDTQYF. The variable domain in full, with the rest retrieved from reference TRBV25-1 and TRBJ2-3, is EADIYQTPRYLVIGTGKKITLECSQTMGHDKMYWYQQDPGMELHLIHYSYGVNSTEKGDLSSESTVSRIRTEHFPLTLESARPSHTSQYLCASSEYFLAGTDTQYFGPGTRLTVL.